The clone carrying this T cell receptor beta chain came up a few times. Original handling: Amplified reference gene primers provided the basis for estimating nucleated cell counts. This table comes from immunoSEQ multiplex PCR, and its TCRdb copy is limited to in-frame clones, with some not included. That table gives V, J and clone size, and the DNA gave D and trimming. Of roughly 230,000 clones in the sample, around four fifths are singletons; the top ten hold 8.6%. This record comes from a study of blood T cell repertoires in COVID-19. Study-level background: COVID-19 samples collected from the United States, Italy and Spain covered acute and convalescent phases. In each case, the material was cDNA or gDNA derived from T cells, B-cell-depleted T cells, or PBMCs.

This CDR3 is 12 amino acids long. Trimming removed 7 bases at V and 7 bases at J, with 11 bases between. CDR1 and CDR2 (germline): LNHDA, SQIVND (reference sequence). The TCR sequence derives from a man aged 40-49 years with active or convalescent COVID-19. Material for sequencing was peripheral blood. The gene calls are TRBV19 and TRBJ2-4; a possible D gene is TRBD2 (6 bases). In DNA, the CDR3 is TGTGCCAGTACGGACTATTTGAACATTCAGTACTTC. Its translation: CASTDYLNIQYF. Supplemented by reference TRBV19 and TRBJ2-4, the full variable domain reads DGGITQSPKYLFRKEGQNVTLSCEQNLNHDAMYWYRQDPGQGLRLIYYSQIVNDFQKGDIAEGYSVSREKKESFPLTVTSAQKNPTAFYLCASTDYLNIQYFGAGTRLSVL.